This T cell receptor (beta chain) was obtained from a study of blood T cell repertoires in COVID-19. Looking at the study overall: Italy, Spain and the United States were the sources of the convalescent and acute COVID-19 samples.

As processed by the authors: Amplified reference gene primers provided the basis for estimating nucleated cell counts. Produced via immunoSEQ multiplex PCR; TCRdb's table is partial and in-frame only. That table is the source of V, J and clone size, and D and trimming were worked out from the DNA. This repertoire shows 330,000 or so clones, about 88% found once; its top ten account for 3%. Those who participated ranged in age from roughly 18 to 90 years and resided in about two dozen US areas. What the recovered Cohort 3 donors had was two negative PCRs, clearance, or symptom resolution. The length of the CDR3 is 20 residues.

Sequenced input: PBMCs or T cells enriched from blood (not recorded which). This chain connects TRBV21-1 to TRBJ2-7; the D segment call TRBD2 is taken from the table without a DNA check. TRBV21-1 is shown as a pseudogene. The sequence came from a woman in her 30s who had recovered from COVID-19. CDR3 residues: CASSKDGQWGLAGLGDEQYF. The CDR3 DNA is TGTGCCAGCAGCAAAGATGGGCAATGGGGGCTAGCGGGATTAGGTGACGAGCAGTACTTC.